These 20 T cell receptor beta chains share one sample of origin, sequenced in a study of blood T cells in healthy people across ages. A second PCR of roughly 6 to 12 cycles used a sample-barcoded 5' primer and a J-beta primer mix. TCRdb re-called the 5' RACE reads through MiXCR, storing one row per CDR3 protein. The sample carries about 800,000 distinct CDR3 sequences, more than 45% recorded once. Sequencing was performed on blood. The receptors derive from a man aged 25 to 40 in good health.

This clonotype was detected ten times or more. The CDR3 loop is CASHRQSYDTEAFF. CDR3 in DNA: TGTGCCAGCCACCGGCAATCTTATGACACTGAAGCTTTCTTT. The chain carries TRBV2 and TRBJ1-1, with D unresolved. Trimming pared 8 bases from V and 3 bases from J, leaving 16 bases between. This CDR3 comprises 14 residues. CDR1 SNHLY and CDR2 FYNNEI come from the germline V gene.

The CDR3 sequence is CASSFGADSPLHF. CDR3 sequence (DNA): TGTGCCAGCAGTTTTGGGGCAGATTCACCCCTCCACTTT. The gene calls are TRBV6-5 and TRBJ1-6; TRBD1 might be the D (5 bases). Looked up from germline, CDR1 is MNHEY and CDR2 is SVGAGI. Between the trimmed V and J ends, which lost 4 bases and 8 bases, there was a span of 9 bases. The CDR3 covers 13 residues.

This clonotype was counted a single time. This rearrangement joins TRBV6-6 to TRBJ2-3; 14 bases fit TRBD2. The CDR3 is 16 amino acids. V lost 6 bases to trimming and J lost 8 bases; unmatched junction nucleotides: 10. Germline loops: CDR1 MNHNY, CDR2 SVGAGI (reference sequence). This CDR3 reads CASSNKPGLAGVTQYF. Written as DNA, the CDR3 is TGTGCCAGCAGCAATAAACCGGGACTAGCGGGAGTTACGCAGTATTTT.

There are many counts of this clonotype. The V call is TRBV29-1, the J call TRBJ2-7, with unresolved D. Germline V gene data show CDR1 as SQVTM and CDR2 as ANQGSEA. CDR3 size: 10 residues. V gave up 4 bases and J gave up 4 bases, with 5 bases separating them. The CDR3 loop is CSVGDYEQYF. Here the CDR3 DNA reads TGCAGCGTTGGGGATTACGAGCAGTACTTC.

The chain employs TRBV6-5 and TRBJ2-1; 13 bases agree with TRBD2. Trimming cost V 6 bases and J 14 bases; bases outside gene matches: 10. The CDR3 has 14 amino acids. In germline, CDR1 is MNHEY, CDR2 SVGAGI. The CDR3 is CASSSGLAGVGEFF. The DNA for the CDR3 is TGTGCCAGCAGCTCTGGACTAGCGGGAGTCGGGGAGTTCTTC.

V usage is TRBV28 and J usage is TRBJ2-7; D perhaps matches TRBD1 (6 bases). Deletions cut 5 bases from V and 4 bases from J, with 15 bases between. Germline CDR1 MDHEN, CDR2 SYDVKM. The CDR3 consists of 14 residues. DNA of the CDR3: TGTGCCAGCAGTGTTCCAGGGGAGAGGTACGAGCAGTACTTC. Amino acid sequence: CASSVPGERYEQYF.

The rearrangement joins TRBV20-1 to TRBJ2-1; 11 positions agree with TRBD2. The germline V gene encodes CDR1 DFQATT and CDR2 SNEGSKA (reference sequence). V lost 6 bases, J lost 10 bases, and 11 bases stayed unmatched. There are 14 residues in the CDR3. The DNA for the CDR3 is TGCAGTGCGCCGCATCTAGCGGGAGGATGGGAGCAGTTCTTC. This translates into CSAPHLAGGWEQFF.

The chain recombines TRBV12-3 or TRBV12-4 with TRBJ2-7; TRBD1 might be the D (7 bases). V lost 6 bases and J lost 0, with 12 bases in between. CDR3 size: 14 residues. The CDR3 spells CASSDREDSYEQYF. CDR3 in DNA: TGTGCCAGCAGCGACAGGGAGGACTCCTACGAGCAGTACTTC.

The V gene is TRBV12-3 or TRBV12-4, the J gene TRBJ2-7; D is unclear. V lost 6 bases to trimming and J lost 5 bases, with 14 bases between them. CDR3 length: 13 amino acids. The CDR3 coding sequence is TGTGCCAGCAGCACGAGTAGGGTCGACGAGCAGTACTTC. It is translated as CASSTSRVDEQYF.

The genes are TRBV6-6 and TRBJ2-3, with 7 bases identical to TRBD1. There are 16 residues in the CDR3. With V trimmed by 7 bases and J by 1 base, 11 bases remained unmatched. The germline V gene has CDR1 MNHNY and CDR2 SVGAGI (reference sequence). The CDR3 here is CASTIGGGQGTDTQYF. The CDR3 coding sequence is TGTGCCAGCACCATAGGGGGTGGACAGGGCACAGATACGCAGTATTTT.

Turning to this clonotype: This may arise from a read error, as a much more abundant clone is one base away. The chain is built from TRBV7-2 and TRBJ1-5; D gene uncertain. The germline V gene encodes CDR1 SGHTA and CDR2 FQGNSA. This CDR3 comprises 14 residues. CDR3 bases: TGTGCCAGCAGCTTAGTCGCAGGCAATCAGCTCCAGCATTTT. Its translation: CASSLVAGNQLQHF.

This chain joins TRBV20-1 and TRBJ1-1; no definite D call. Germline CDR1 is DFQATT and CDR2 is SNEGSKA (reference sequence). The CDR3 is 13 amino acids. The V end was cut by 0 bases, the J end by 7 bases, with 12 bases between. This CDR3 is CSARDYVSYEAFF. Written as DNA, the CDR3 is TGCAGTGCTAGAGACTACGTGAGTTATGAAGCTTTCTTT.

This clonotype was counted a few times. This chain uses TRBV6-6 with TRBJ1-2; no definite D call. Germline values: CDR1 MNHNY, CDR2 SVGAGI (reference sequence). This CDR3 is 12 amino acids long. V gave up 6 bases and J gave up 8 bases, with 13 bases separating them. The CDR3 region has the DNA TGTGCCAGCAGCATCCCCGAGGGCGGCTACACCTTC. Its protein is CASSIPEGGYTF.

This clonotype was found a few times. The chain has TRBV15 and TRBJ2-2; D possibly corresponds to TRBD2 (6 bases). Germline CDR1 reads LNHNV; CDR2 reads YYDKDF (reference sequence). The CDR3 runs to 14 residues. Trimming removed 3 bases at V and 2 bases at J, with 7 bases between. CDR3 loop: CATSRDYNTGELFF. Written as DNA, the CDR3 is TGTGCCACCAGCAGGGACTACAACACCGGGGAGCTGTTTTTT.

J is TRBJ1-1 and V is TRBV10-2; D possibly corresponds to TRBD1 (5 bases). Germline-derived CDR1 and CDR2 are WSHSY and SAAADI. The CDR3 length is 13 residues. V dropped 6 bases and J dropped 3 bases, with 11 bases sitting between them. Here the CDR3 DNA reads TGCGCCAGCAGGAGGGACGGGTACACTGAAGCTTTCTTT. Its protein is CASRRDGYTEAFF.

The rearrangement links TRBV4-1 to TRBJ2-1; D remains ambiguous. Trimming stripped 1 base from V and 5 bases from J, with 18 bases between. Germline V gene sequence: CDR1 MGHRA, CDR2 YSYEKL. This CDR3 contains 17 residues. This chain's CDR3 is CASSQVPGEPTHNEQFF. CDR3 sequence (DNA): TGCGCCAGCAGCCAAGTTCCGGGTGAGCCGACGCACAATGAGCAGTTCTTC.

The chain combines TRBV6-2 or TRBV6-3 with TRBJ2-7, with D possibly TRBD1 on 6 matching bases. The CDR3 totals 15 residues. Looked up from germline, CDR1 is MNHEY and CDR2 is SVGEGT. V was pared by 5 bases and J by 2 bases, with 16 bases between. CDR3 protein: CASSLLPGQPYEQYF. The CDR3 DNA is TGTGCCAGCAGTCTGCTTCCCGGACAGCCCTACGAGCAGTACTTC.

This clonotype was counted only a few times. The J gene is TRBJ2-7, the V gene TRBV7-2; 7 nucleotides align to TRBD2. Per the germline V gene, CDR1 is SGHTA and CDR2 is FQGNSA. The CDR3 covers 15 residues. The V segment lost 1 base and the J segment 3 bases; nucleotides outside the gene matches: 6. The CDR3 nucleotides are TGTGCCAGCAGCTTAGTAGGTGGCGGGAGCTACGAGCAGTACTTC. This gives the protein CASSLVGGGSYEQYF.

This clonotype was counted many times. The genes are TRBV29-1 and TRBJ2-6, with D perhaps matching TRBD1 (6 bases). CDR1 and CDR2 (germline): SQVTM, ANQGSEA. The CDR3 runs 13 residues. The V end lost 5 bases, the J end lost 1 base, and 6 bases lay between the germline ends. The CDR3, as DNA: TGCAGCGTTAGGGGGTCTGGGGCCAACGTCCTGACTTTC. This translates into CSVRGSGANVLTF.

This clonotype was observed once. The CDR3 loop is CSARAGGFNEQFF. CDR3 DNA sequence: TGCAGTGCGCGAGCGGGAGGGTTCAATGAGCAGTTCTTC. This chain connects TRBV20-1 to TRBJ2-1; TRBD2 matches at 10 bases. The V and J ends lost 6 bases and 6 bases, in that order; junction bases with no gene match: 5. The CDR3 loop spans 13 amino acids. CDR1 and CDR2 (germline): DFQATT, SNEGSKA (reference sequence).